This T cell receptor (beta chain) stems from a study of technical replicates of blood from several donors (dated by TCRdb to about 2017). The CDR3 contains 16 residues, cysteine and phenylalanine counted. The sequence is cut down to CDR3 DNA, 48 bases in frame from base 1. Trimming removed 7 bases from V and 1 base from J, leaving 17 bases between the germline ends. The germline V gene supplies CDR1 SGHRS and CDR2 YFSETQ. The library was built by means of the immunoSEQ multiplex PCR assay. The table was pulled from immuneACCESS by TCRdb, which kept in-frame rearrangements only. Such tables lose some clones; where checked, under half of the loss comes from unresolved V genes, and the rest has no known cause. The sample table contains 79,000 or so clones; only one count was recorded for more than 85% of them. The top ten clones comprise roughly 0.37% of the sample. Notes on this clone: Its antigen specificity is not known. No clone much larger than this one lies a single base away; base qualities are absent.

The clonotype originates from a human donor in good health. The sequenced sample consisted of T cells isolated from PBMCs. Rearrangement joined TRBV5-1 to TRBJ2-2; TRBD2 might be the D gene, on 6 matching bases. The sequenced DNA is TGCGCCAGCGCCCAAGGGCCTAGCGAGAACACCGGGGAGCTGTTTTTT. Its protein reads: CASAQGPSENTGELFF.